The TCR beta chain described here comes from a study of beta chain features in type 1 diabetes. Findings of the study overall: Among patients with Type 1 diabetes, TCRB CDR3s were moderately but significantly shorter in every one of the four CD4+ subsets.

Sorting of CD4+ naive, central memory, regulatory and stem cell-like memory cells was performed via CD45RO/CCR7/CD25/CD127/CD95/CD27. cDNA synthesis used the whole RNA isolate, giving expressed TCRB sequences. TCRdb's table, derived via immunoSEQ multiplex PCR, lists solely in-frame clones and lacks some. Altogether 310,000 or so clones are present, about 15% being singletons, with the ten largest covering approximately 0.015%. The germline V gene has CDR1 SGHRS and CDR2 YFSETQ. V lost 4 bases to trimming and J lost 2 bases; unmatched junction nucleotides: 6. The CDR3 runs to 15 residues. This clone was detected a few times. The antigen remains undetermined.

This clonotype was sampled from a man younger than 35 with type 1 diabetes. V is TRBV5-1 and J is TRBJ2-1; 7 bases match TRBD2. The specimen sequenced was naive CD4+ T cells from blood. In nucleotides, the CDR3 is TGCGCCAGCAGCCGACTAGCTGAGACCTACAATGAGCAGTTCTTC. It yields the protein CASSRLAETYNEQFF.